What follows are 18 T cell receptor beta chains derived from one specimen sequenced in a study of cytomegalovirus exposure and HLA in healthy donors. Researchers ran the PCR with 60 Vbeta and 13 Jbeta primers. TCRdb's table, derived via immunoSEQ multiplex PCR, lists solely in-frame clones and lacks some. The data show about 200,000 clones, about 80% seen once. Input material: PBMCs. These receptor sequences come from a woman aged 25 to 39 in good health and CMV-seronegative.

The rearrangement uses TRBV10-3 and TRBJ1-1; no firm D call. V was cut by 6 bases and J by 0 bases, with 14 bases left in between. This CDR3 has 15 residues. In germline, CDR1 is ENHRY, CDR2 SYGVKD. CDR3 region: CAISSIPGVNTEAFF. In DNA form, the CDR3 reads TGTGCCATCAGCTCAATACCCGGGGTGAACACTGAAGCTTTCTTT.

Turning to this clone: A read error may produce the germline difference seen at one junction end. The chain recombines TRBV6-5 with TRBJ2-7; TRBD1 aligns across 7 bases. Germline CDR1 and CDR2: MNHEY and SVGAGI. The CDR3 totals 10 residues. CDR3: CASPPGQLPF. The CDR3 nucleotides read TGTGCCAGCCCCCCGGGACAGTTACCCTTC.

The sample holds many counts of this clone. The CDR3 coding sequence is TGTGCCAGCAGTGACTCTAGCGGGGGGGCCAGTGAGCAGTTCTTC. Encoded protein: CASSDSSGGASEQFF. J is TRBJ2-1 and V is TRBV6-4, with TRBD2 matching over 11 bases. Germline assignment: CDR1 MRHNA and CDR2 SNTAGT. V lost 0 bases, J lost 9 bases, and 4 bases stayed unmatched. This CDR3 spans 15 amino acids.

The rearrangement joins TRBV5-1 to TRBJ2-5, with a weak D call TRBD1 (7 bases). Germline CDR1 reads SGHRS; CDR2 reads YFSETQ. This CDR3 is 17 amino acids long. The V gene lost 0 bases and the J gene lost 5 bases, with 20 bases spanning the gap. The CDR3 region has the DNA TGCGCCAGCAGCTTGGGGGTCGCCGGGGGACAGCTTGAGACCCAGTACTTC. Translation gives CASSLGVAGGQLETQYF.

The CDR3 region is CASSIRQGITEAFF. CDR3 DNA: TGTGCCAGTAGTATAAGACAGGGGATTACTGAAGCTTTCTTT. The chain combines TRBV19 with TRBJ1-1; 8 bases fit TRBD1. The germline V gene has CDR1 LNHDA and CDR2 SQIVND (reference sequence). J lost 5 bases, V lost 2 bases, and 4 bases had no gene match. CDR3 length: 14 residues.

This clone was detected a few times. The gene calls are TRBV30 and TRBJ2-7; 9 nucleotides align to TRBD2. Trimming at V came to 0 bases and at J to 6 bases, leaving 6 bases not matched to a gene. This CDR3 region has 14 residues. The germline V gene encodes CDR1 GTSNPN and CDR2 SVGIG (reference sequence). DNA for the CDR3: TGTGCCTGGAGTGTAGGCGGGAGGGCCCGCGAGCAGTACTTC. Translation: CAWSVGGRAREQYF.

The V and J genes are TRBV30 and TRBJ1-6; unclear D gene. Trimming removed 0 bases from V and 15 bases from J, with 18 bases in between. The germline CDR1 and CDR2 sequences are GTSNPN and SVGIG (reference sequence). The length of the CDR3 is 14 residues. CDR3 bases: TGTGCCTGGAGTGTAGCAGGCACCCGTGGTCTCCTCCACTTT. Amino acid sequence: CAWSVAGTRGLLHF.

The V and J genes are TRBV9 and TRBJ2-3; TRBD2 matches 10 bases. Germline CDR1 SGDLS, CDR2 YYNGEE. CDR3 length: 16 residues. With V trimmed by 4 bases and J by 4 bases, 9 bases remained unmatched. CDR3 protein: CASSSISGGLPDTQYF. The CDR3 DNA reads TGTGCCAGCAGCTCAATTAGCGGGGGGCTTCCAGATACGCAGTATTTT.

The rearrangement joins TRBV10-2 to TRBJ1-4, with D possibly TRBD1 on 5 matching bases. This CDR3 comprises 13 residues. From germline, CDR1 is WSHSY and CDR2 SAAADI. Trimming cost V 0 bases and J 11 bases, with 10 bases left between them. The DNA of the CDR3 is TGCGCCAGCAGTGAGTCGGGTGGGGGGAAACTGTTTTTT. Its protein product is CASSESGGGKLFF.

A word on this clone: One end of the junction varies from germline; a read error may be responsible. V is TRBV6-5 and J is TRBJ1-2; D is ambiguous. There are 14 residues in the CDR3. Germline CDR1 and CDR2: MNHEY and SVGAGI. The CDR3 sequence is CASSYSEGLMVRAF. The CDR3 DNA is TGTGCCAGCAGTTACTCAGAGGGCCTTATGGTGCGGGCCTTC.

This chain links TRBV19 with TRBJ2-6; TRBD2 agrees at 7 bases. This CDR3 has 17 residues. The V gene end was trimmed by 5 bases and the J gene end by 4 bases; junction bases not matched to a gene: 11. Germline assignment: CDR1 LNHDA and CDR2 SQIVND (reference sequence). The CDR3 is CASSGGTKRWGANVLTF. The CDR3 coding sequence is TGTGCCAGTAGTGGAGGGACTAAGCGGTGGGGGGCCAACGTCCTGACTTTC.

The chain is built from TRBV6-5 and TRBJ2-7; 7 positions agree with TRBD1. The germline V gene has CDR1 MNHEY and CDR2 SVGAGI. The CDR3 spans 14 residues. The trim removed 8 bases at V and 6 bases at J, leaving 13 bases unmatched. The CDR3 bases are TGTGCCAGCCGCGACCACAGGGGAAAGGGCGAGCAGTACTTC. The encoded protein is CASRDHRGKGEQYF.

This clone was counted only a few times. The chain recombines TRBV2 with TRBJ1-2; 10 bases fit TRBD1. V was clipped by 9 bases and J by 6 bases; unmatched bases: 7. In germline, CDR1 is SNHLY, CDR2 FYNNEI. The CDR3 loop spans 13 amino acids. CDR3 sequence: CARTGTGAHGYTF. The CDR3 nucleotides are TGTGCCAGGACCGGGACAGGGGCTCATGGCTACACCTTC.

The chain joins TRBV30 to TRBJ2-1, with 7 positions matching TRBD2. This CDR3 comprises 13 residues. V lost 5 bases, J lost 7 bases, and 8 bases stayed unmatched. Germline V gives CDR1 GTSNPN, CDR2 SVGIG (reference sequence). The DNA of the CDR3 is TGTGCCTGGGGTCCGGGGGGTAGGAATGAGCAGTTCTTC. It yields the protein CAWGPGGRNEQFF. The complete variable domain, with remaining parts taken from reference TRBV30 and TRBJ2-1, reads SQTIHQWPATLVQPVGSPLSLECTVEGTSNPNLYWYRQAAGRGLQLLFYSVGIGQISSEVPQNLSASRPQDRQFILSSKKLLLSDSGFYLCAWGPGGRNEQFFGPGTRLTVL.

A few counts support this clone. Given a much more abundant clone one base away, this may be a read error. This rearrangement joins TRBV5-4 to TRBJ1-1; 9 nucleotides line up with TRBD1. The CDR3 is 15 residues long. V lost 4 bases to trimming and J lost 10 bases; unmatched junction nucleotides: 14. CDR1 and CDR2 from the germline V gene are SGHNT and YYREEE (reference sequence). In DNA form, the CDR3 reads TGTGCCAGCAGCATCGGACAGGGGAAGGGGGGAGCAGCTTTCTTT. Translated, it gives CASSIGQGKGGAAFF.

V and J are TRBV6-5 and TRBJ1-2; 8 nucleotides match TRBD1. Germline-derived CDR1 and CDR2 are MNHEY and SVGAGI. V lost 6 bases to trimming and J lost 5 bases; unmatched junction nucleotides: 5. CDR3 length equals 13 residues. The CDR3 coding sequence is TGTGCCAGCAGGGAGACAGGGGCTTATGGCTACACCTTC. It yields the protein CASRETGAYGYTF.

The chain couples TRBV5-1 to TRBJ1-4; D unclear. Germline-derived CDR1 and CDR2 are SGHRS and YFSETQ. CDR3 length: 14 residues. Trimming pared 4 bases from V and 0 bases from J, leaving 7 bases between. CDR3 amino acids: CASSEDPTNEKLFF. The CDR3 nucleotides are TGCGCCAGCAGCGAGGATCCAACTAATGAAAAACTGTTTTTT.

Note on this clone: One end of the junction varies from germline; a read error may be responsible. The chain joins TRBV6-5 to TRBJ1-2, with unresolved D. Germline V gene sequence: CDR1 MNHEY, CDR2 SVGAGI. There are 15 residues in the CDR3. The CDR3 reads CASSYSIKPNYGYPF. CDR3 DNA: TGTGCCAGCAGTTACTCGATCAAACCTAACTATGGCTACCCCTTC.